A selection of T cell receptor beta chains follows, all from one sample in a study of blood T cell repertoires in COVID-19. Assay used: immunoSEQ multiplex PCR; TCRdb lists only in-frame clones, some missing. The sample lists 90,000 to 110,000 clones, 70% to 90% occurring once. The sample consisted of peripheral blood. These receptors came from a human donor in a cohort sampled during active COVID-19. Both conserved end residues are part of each CDR3. Each record gives: V gene, J gene, CDR3 length, CDR3 protein.

TRBV4-1	TRBJ2-3	16	CASSQGVGANSDTQYF
TRBV5-4	TRBJ2-5	17	CASSLFRGSPPQETQYF
TRBV15	TRBJ1-2	13	CATSRQGQNGYTF
TRBV7-3	TRBJ2-3	21	CASSLICGGLAGVVGWDTQYF
TRBV10-3	TRBJ2-1	16	CAITKRYIGSYNEQFF
TRBV7-2	TRBJ2-1	17	CASSPRGGTSGINEQFF
TRBV4-3	TRBJ2-3	17	CASSQVSSGSPTDTQYF
TRBV2	TRBJ2-7	13	CASSQGVGYEQYF
TRBV4-3	TRBJ2-2	17	CASSPEWTSGRTGELFF
TRBV14	TRBJ1-2	15	CASSQDGWGGGGYTF
TRBV19	TRBJ2-5	15	CASSTGPGYQETQYF
TRBV11-1	TRBJ1-3	14	CASSLQISGNTIYF
TRBV28	TRBJ1-2	16	CASSLSGTGGPYGYTF
TRBV10-3	TRBJ2-7	15	CAISAHGPGTYEQYF
TRBV20-1	TRBJ2-1	11	CSASRRNEQFF
TRBV5-4	TRBJ2-1	12	CASSLGGREQFF
TRBV15	TRBJ2-3	16	CATSSLRGGGTDTQYF
TRBV5-1	TRBJ2-7	15	CASSPGTSGRDEQYF
TRBV6-1	TRBJ1-5	15	CASSDRGYSNQPQHF
TRBV24-1	TRBJ2-5	14	CATSDSGGGETQYF
TRBV21-1	TRBJ2-7	13	CASFGVRPYEQYF
TRBV5-5	TRBJ2-2	18	CASSFSGTGGAGTGELFF
TRBV5-1	TRBJ2-7	15	CASSLLLAGIYEQYF